The clone carrying this TCR beta chain was found a few times. These data come from a study of human T cells and chemical hapten exposure. V lost 1 base to trimming and J lost 4 bases, with 7 bases between them. This CDR3 has 13 amino acids. CDR1 is LGHDT, CDR2 YNNKEL, per germline (reference sequence). Sample time point: patch test 1, 2 weeks after DPC sensitization. Treatment here: therapeutic diphenylcyclopropenone sensitization with weekly scalp DPC. Before extraction, the whole blood was not fractionated, and total RNA was taken from it. Each CDR3 protein gets one entry after TCRdb re-called the RACE reads with MiXCR. The sample includes roughly 50,000 distinct CDR3 sequences, 11% seen only once; the top ten take around 1.8%.

The receptor was isolated from a middle-aged woman with alopecia areata. Some clones in this sample may be carry-over from other donors' samples. V usage is TRBV3-1 and J usage is TRBJ1-1; D ambiguous. Sample: whole blood, taken in connection with sensitization to the hapten diphenylcyclopropenone (DPC). The CDR3 is CASSQASITEAFF. CDR3 DNA sequence: TGTGCCAGCAGCCAAGCGTCCATCACTGAAGCTTTCTTT.